Below are 6 T cell receptor beta chains sequenced from a single sample in a study of Tregs in tolerant kidney transplant recipients. Sequenced by immunoSEQ multiplex PCR; TCRdb stores in-frame clones only, minus some. The table shows about 240,000 clones, with about four fifths occurring only once. The source material was CD4+ T cells from blood. The receptors were gathered from a human donor in good health.

The chain uses TRBV2 and TRBJ2-5; weak D call: TRBD2 (5 bases). V shed 1 base and J shed 1 base, with 10 bases lying between them. CDR1 is SNHLY and CDR2 is FYNNEI in the germline V gene. This CDR3 region has 15 residues. CDR3 DNA sequence: TGTGCCAGCAGTGAAGTAAAGACTACCCAAGAGACCCAGTACTTC. Protein: CASSEVKTTQETQYF. Full variable domain (outside the CDR3, taken from reference TRBV2 and TRBJ2-5): EPEVTQTPSHQVTQMGQEVILRCVPISNHLYFYWYRQILGQKVEFLVSFYNNEISEKSEIFDDQFSVERPDGSNFTLKIRSTKLEDSAMYFCASSEVKTTQETQYFGPGTRLLVL.

This clone was observed a few times. The V and J genes are TRBV18 and TRBJ1-1, with D perhaps matching TRBD1 (6 bases). The CDR3 is 13 residues long. The germline gives CDR1 KGHSH, CDR2 LQKENI. V dropped 4 bases and J dropped 2 bases, with 8 bases sitting between them. DNA for the CDR3: TGTGCCAGCTCACGGACAGATAACACTGAAGCTTTCTTT. This gives the protein CASSRTDNTEAFF.

V gene TRBV5-1 combines with J gene TRBJ2-3, with 8 nucleotides matching TRBD2. The CDR3 covers 14 residues. Germline trimming cut 3 bases from V and 9 bases from J; bases unmatched to any gene: 9. The germline gives CDR1 SGHRS, CDR2 YFSETQ. The CDR3 protein is CASSSGGAVETQYF. In DNA, the CDR3 is TGCGCCAGCAGCTCCGGGGGGGCGGTAGAGACGCAGTATTTT.

The count of this clone is one. Here the CDR3 reads CASSLGPSNQPQHF. In DNA, the CDR3 is TGTGCCAGCAGCTTAGGCCCTAGCAATCAGCCCCAGCATTTT. The V and J genes are TRBV7-6 and TRBJ1-5; D call uncertain. V dropped 1 base and J dropped 0 bases, with 4 bases sitting between them. The CDR3 sequence is 14 residues long. CDR1 is SGHVS and CDR2 is FNYEAQ in the germline V gene.

The V gene is TRBV5-1, the J gene TRBJ2-5, with 7 nucleotides matching TRBD2. The CDR3 has 15 residues. V lost 4 bases to trimming and J lost 3 bases; unmatched junction nucleotides: 9. Germline V CDR1 and CDR2: SGHRS, YFSETQ. CDR3 DNA sequence: TGCGCCAGCAGCCCCGGGGGGAGCGGTGAAGAGACCCAGTACTTC. It specifies CASSPGGSGEETQYF. The entire variable domain, with the rest obtained from reference TRBV5-1 and TRBJ2-5, is as follows: KAGVTQTPRYLIKTRGQQVTLSCSPISGHRSVSWYQQTPGQGLQFLFEYFSETQRNKGNFPGRFSGRQFSNSRSEMNVSTLELGDSALYLCASSPGGSGEETQYFGPGTRLLVL.

The V gene is TRBV5-1, the J gene TRBJ2-3, with a weak D call TRBD1 (5 bases). The CDR3 runs to 14 residues. With 0 bases removed from V and 0 bases from J, the gap between germline ends came to 5 bases. Germline assignment: CDR1 SGHRS and CDR2 YFSETQ. CDR3 protein: CASSLDRSTDTQYF. The CDR3 bases are TGCGCCAGCAGCTTGGACAGGAGCACAGATACGCAGTATTTT.